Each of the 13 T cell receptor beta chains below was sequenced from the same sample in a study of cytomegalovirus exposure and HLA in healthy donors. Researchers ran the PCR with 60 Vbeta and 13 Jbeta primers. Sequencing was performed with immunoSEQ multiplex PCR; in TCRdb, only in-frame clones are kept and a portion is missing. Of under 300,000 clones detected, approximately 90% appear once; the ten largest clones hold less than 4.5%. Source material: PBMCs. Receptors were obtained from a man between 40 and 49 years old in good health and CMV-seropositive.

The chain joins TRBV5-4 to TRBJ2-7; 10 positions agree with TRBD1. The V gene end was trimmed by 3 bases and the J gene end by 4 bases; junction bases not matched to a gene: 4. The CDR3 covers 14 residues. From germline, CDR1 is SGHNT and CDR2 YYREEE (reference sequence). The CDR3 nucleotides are TGTGCCAGCAGCTCTCGACAGGGGGCTTACGAGCAGTACTTC. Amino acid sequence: CASSSRQGAYEQYF.

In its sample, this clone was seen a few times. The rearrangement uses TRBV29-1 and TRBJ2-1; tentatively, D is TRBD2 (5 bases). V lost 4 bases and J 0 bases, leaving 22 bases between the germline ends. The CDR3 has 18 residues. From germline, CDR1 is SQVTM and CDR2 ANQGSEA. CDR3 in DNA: TGCAGCGTTGCATCCAGTCTTAAGCGGAGGAGCTCCTACAATGAGCAGTTCTTC. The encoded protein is CSVASSLKRRSSYNEQFF.

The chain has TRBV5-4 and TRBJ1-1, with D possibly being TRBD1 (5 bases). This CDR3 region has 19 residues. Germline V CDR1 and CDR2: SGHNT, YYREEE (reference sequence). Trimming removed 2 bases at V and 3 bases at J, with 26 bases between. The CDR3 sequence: CASSFDDFGGASGDTEAFF. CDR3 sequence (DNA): TGTGCCAGCAGCTTCGATGATTTTGGTGGGGCGTCAGGTGACACTGAAGCTTTCTTT. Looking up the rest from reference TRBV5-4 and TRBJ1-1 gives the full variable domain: ETGVTQSPTHLIKTRGQQVTLRCSSQSGHNTVSWYQQALGQGPQFIFQYYREEENGRGNFPPRFSGLQFPNYSSELNVNALELDDSALYLCASSFDDFGGASGDTEAFFGQGTRLTVV.

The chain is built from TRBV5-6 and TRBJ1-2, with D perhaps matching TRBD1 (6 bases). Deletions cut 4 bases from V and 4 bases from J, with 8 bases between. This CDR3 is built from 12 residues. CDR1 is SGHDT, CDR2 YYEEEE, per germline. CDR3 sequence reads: CASSQGIYGYTF. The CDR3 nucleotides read TGTGCCAGCAGCCAGGGGATCTATGGCTACACCTTC.

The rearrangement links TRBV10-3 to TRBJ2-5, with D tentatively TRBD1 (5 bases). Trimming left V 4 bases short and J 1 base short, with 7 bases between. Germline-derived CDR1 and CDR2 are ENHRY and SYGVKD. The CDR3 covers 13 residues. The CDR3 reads CAISVDSQETQYF. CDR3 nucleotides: TGTGCCATCAGTGTCGACAGCCAAGAGACCCAGTACTTC.

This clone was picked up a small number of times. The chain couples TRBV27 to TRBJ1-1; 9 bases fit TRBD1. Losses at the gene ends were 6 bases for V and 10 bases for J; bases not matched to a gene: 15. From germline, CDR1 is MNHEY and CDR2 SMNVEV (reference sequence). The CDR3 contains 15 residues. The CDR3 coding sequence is TGTGCCAGCAGCCCTACCACAGGGGGCGCCGCTCTAGCTTTCTTT. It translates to CASSPTTGGAALAFF.

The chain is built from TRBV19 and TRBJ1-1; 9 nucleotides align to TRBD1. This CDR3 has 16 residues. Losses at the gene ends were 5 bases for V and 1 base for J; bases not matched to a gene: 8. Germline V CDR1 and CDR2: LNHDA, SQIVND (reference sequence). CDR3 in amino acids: CASSSGTGKANTEAFF. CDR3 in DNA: TGTGCCAGTAGTTCAGGGACAGGGAAGGCGAACACTGAAGCTTTCTTT.

CDR3 protein: CASSLVRLANEQFF. The CDR3 coding sequence is TGTGCCAGCAGCTTAGTCCGGCTAGCGAATGAGCAGTTCTTC. The chain has TRBV7-2 and TRBJ2-1, with D perhaps TRBD2 (6 bases). V was trimmed by 1 base and J by 7 bases, leaving 11 bases between them. There are 14 residues in the CDR3. Germline loops: CDR1 SGHTA, CDR2 FQGNSA.

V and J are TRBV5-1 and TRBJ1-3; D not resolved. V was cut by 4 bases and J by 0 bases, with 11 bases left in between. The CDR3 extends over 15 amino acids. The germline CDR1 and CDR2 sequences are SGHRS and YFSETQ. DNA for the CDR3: TGCGCCAGCAGCCTGTCGTCGTACTCTGGAAACACCATATATTTT. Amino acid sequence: CASSLSSYSGNTIYF. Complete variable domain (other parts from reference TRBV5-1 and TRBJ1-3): KAGVTQTPRYLIKTRGQQVTLSCSPISGHRSVSWYQQTPGQGLQFLFEYFSETQRNKGNFPGRFSGRQFSNSRSEMNVSTLELGDSALYLCASSLSSYSGNTIYFGEGSWLTVV.

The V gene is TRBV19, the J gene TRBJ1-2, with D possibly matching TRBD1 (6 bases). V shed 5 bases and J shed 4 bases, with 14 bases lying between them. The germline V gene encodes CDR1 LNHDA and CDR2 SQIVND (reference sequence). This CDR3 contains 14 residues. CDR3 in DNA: TGTGCCAGTAGTGTTCGAGGACAGCTCTATGGCTACACCTTC. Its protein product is CASSVRGQLYGYTF. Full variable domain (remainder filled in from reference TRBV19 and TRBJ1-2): DGGITQSPKYLFRKEGQNVTLSCEQNLNHDAMYWYRQDPGQGLRLIYYSQIVNDFQKGDIAEGYSVSREKKESFPLTVTSAQKNPTAFYLCASSVRGQLYGYTFGSGTRLTVV.

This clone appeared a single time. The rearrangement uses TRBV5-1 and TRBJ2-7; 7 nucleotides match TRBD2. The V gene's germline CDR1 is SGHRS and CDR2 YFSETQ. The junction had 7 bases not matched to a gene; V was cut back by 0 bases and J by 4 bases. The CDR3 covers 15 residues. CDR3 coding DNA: TGCGCCAGCAGCTTGGACTATGGCGGGGGATACGAGCAGTACTTC. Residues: CASSLDYGGGYEQYF. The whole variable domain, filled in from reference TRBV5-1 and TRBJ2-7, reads KAGVTQTPRYLIKTRGQQVTLSCSPISGHRSVSWYQQTPGQGLQFLFEYFSETQRNKGNFPGRFSGRQFSNSRSEMNVSTLELGDSALYLCASSLDYGGGYEQYFGPGTRLTVT.

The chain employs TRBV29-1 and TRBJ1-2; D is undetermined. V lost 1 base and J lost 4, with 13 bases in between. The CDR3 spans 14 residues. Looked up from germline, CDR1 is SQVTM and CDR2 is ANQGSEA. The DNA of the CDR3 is TGCAGCGTTGAAGCGCCCGGAGAATTCTATGGCTACACCTTC. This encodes CSVEAPGEFYGYTF. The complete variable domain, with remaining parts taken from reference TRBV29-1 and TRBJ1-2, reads SAVISQKPSRDICQRGTSLTIQCQVDSQVTMMFWYRQQPGQSLTLIATANQGSEATYESGFVIDKFPISRPNLTFSTLTVSNMSPEDSSIYLCSVEAPGEFYGYTFGSGTRLTVV.

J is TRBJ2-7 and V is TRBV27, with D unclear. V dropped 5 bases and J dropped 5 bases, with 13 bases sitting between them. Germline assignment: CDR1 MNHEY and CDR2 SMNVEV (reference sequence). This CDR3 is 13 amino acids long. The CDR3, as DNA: TGTGCCAGCAGTCCTCGGAGAATTGACGAGCAGTACTTC. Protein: CASSPRRIDEQYF.